The sequence of this TCR beta chain was determined in a study of beta chain features in type 1 diabetes. Comments on this clone: The antigen is undetermined.

Expressed TCRB transcripts were sequenced because the entire RNA isolate underwent reverse transcription. Produced via immunoSEQ multiplex PCR; TCRdb's table is partial and in-frame only. The profile shows about 25,000 clones, 68% of them singletons. Post-sort purity exceeded 98% for all sorted populations. V was clipped by 4 bases and J by 2 bases, with 14 bases between them. This CDR3 spans 16 amino acids. The germline gives CDR1 LNHDA, CDR2 SQIVND (reference sequence). Study-level findings and limits: Patients' naive, central memory and regulatory TCRB repertoires appeared more alike than those of healthy donors. The study found moderately but significantly shorter TCRB CDR3s in all four CD4+ subsets of Type 1 diabetes patients.

Sequenced: stem cell memory CD4+ T cells from blood. The chain carries TRBV19 and TRBJ2-2, with D possibly being TRBD1 (6 bases). This receptor was identified in a woman aged 40 to 49 with type 1 diabetes. The CDR3 DNA follows: TGTGCCAGTAGTACTCCGACAGGCGGAAACACCGGGGAGCTGTTTTTT. It encodes CASSTPTGGNTGELFF.